The entry below describes one T cell receptor (beta chain). The antigen is unknown. This record belongs to a study of shared clonotypes between healthy human individuals. Study observations and caveats: The small donor group covered limited genetic and exposure diversity.

HIV-negative, healthy adults without recent acute infections or vaccinations were the donors. Over several immunoSEQ plates, each subset's genomic DNA was distributed in even portions. This table comes from immunoSEQ multiplex PCR, and its TCRdb copy is limited to in-frame clones, with some not included. The sample lists more than 400,000 clones; about 85% were seen once. Between the trimmed V and J ends, which lost 2 bases and 0 bases, there was a span of 9 bases. Germline V gives CDR1 SGDLS, CDR2 YYNGEE. This CDR3 is built from 15 residues. The sample consisted of PBMCs. The clonotype originates from a woman between 40 and 55 years old in good health. Some clones in this sample may be carry-over from other donors' samples. V is TRBV9 and J is TRBJ2-1; D is possibly TRBD2 (5 bases). This CDR3 reads CASSVAGGSYNEQFF. CDR3 coding DNA: TGTGCCAGCAGCGTGGCGGGCGGCTCCTACAATGAGCAGTTCTTC. Together with reference TRBV9 and TRBJ2-1, the CDR3 gives the full variable domain: DSGVTQTPKHLITATGQRVTLRCSPRSGDLSVYWYQQSLDQGLQFLIQYYNGEERAKGNILERFSAQQFPDLHSELNLSSLELGDSALYFCASSVAGGSYNEQFFGPGTRLTVL.